This T cell receptor (beta chain) originates from a study of blood T cells in healthy people across ages. For the second PCR, which ran for roughly 6 to 11 cycles, a sample-barcoded 5' primer and a J-beta primer mix were used. TCRdb re-derived calls from the 5' RACE reads in MiXCR, one entry per CDR3 protein. The repertoire holds roughly 1.9 million distinct CDR3 sequences, with about two fifths as singletons. This clonotype was picked up a small number of times. The sequenced sample consisted of blood. The clonotype comes from a human donor in good health.

The CDR3 sequence: CASSPTSSGGLETQYF. CDR3 nucleotide sequence: TGTGCCAGCTCACCCACCTCTAGCGGGGGGCTGGAGACCCAGTACTTC. The chain links TRBV18 to TRBJ2-5, with 11 bases fitting TRBD2. Looked up from germline, CDR1 is KGHSH and CDR2 is LQKENI. The CDR3 contains 16 residues. Trimming cost V 3 bases and J 5 bases; bases outside gene matches: 8.